In its sample, the clone carrying this T cell receptor (beta chain) was seen a few times. Antigen unknown. Sorting that relied on CD45RO/CCR7/CD25/CD127/CD95/CD27 yielded CD4+ naive, central memory, regulatory and stem cell-like memory cells. These data are taken from a study of beta chain features in type 1 diabetes. About the study: Sorted cell examination encompassed roughly 110 million cells across all samples.

Findings and limits, study-wide: Healthy donors had naive, central memory and Treg TCRB repertoires that appeared less similar than those seen among patients. PCR might preferentially amplify shorter templates, equally in patients and controls.

The study reverse transcribed the entire isolated RNA, so it sequenced expressed TCRB transcripts. Some clones are missing from TCRdb's copy, which holds only in-frame ones; the method was immunoSEQ multiplex PCR. The sample has around 190,000 clones; about 13% are singletons. The CDR3 is 13 residues long. CDR1 is GTSNPN and CDR2 is SVGIG in the germline V gene (reference sequence). Trimming left V 0 bases short and J 6 bases short, with 9 bases between. The origin of this receptor is a woman in her late teens or twenties in good health. Sequencing was carried out using central memory CD4+ T cells from blood. The chain uses TRBV30 and TRBJ1-5, with D hard to call. The CDR3 coding sequence is TGTGCCTGGAGTGTAGCGGCGGGTCAGCCCCAGCATTTT. Amino acid sequence: CAWSVAAGQPQHF.